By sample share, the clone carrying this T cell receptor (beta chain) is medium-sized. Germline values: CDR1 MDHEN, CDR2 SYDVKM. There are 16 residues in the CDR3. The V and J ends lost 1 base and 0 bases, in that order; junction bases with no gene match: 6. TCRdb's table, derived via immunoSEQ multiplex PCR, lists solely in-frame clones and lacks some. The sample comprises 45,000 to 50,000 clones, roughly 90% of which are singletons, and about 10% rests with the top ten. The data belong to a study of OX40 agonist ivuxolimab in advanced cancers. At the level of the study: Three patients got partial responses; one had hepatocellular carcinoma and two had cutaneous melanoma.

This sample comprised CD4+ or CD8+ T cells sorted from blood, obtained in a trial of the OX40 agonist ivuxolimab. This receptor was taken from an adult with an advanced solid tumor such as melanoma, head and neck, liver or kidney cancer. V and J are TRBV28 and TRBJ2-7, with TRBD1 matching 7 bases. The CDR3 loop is CASSLLTGDSSYEQYF. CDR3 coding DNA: TGTGCCAGCAGTTTATTAACAGGGGACAGCTCCTACGAGCAGTACTTC. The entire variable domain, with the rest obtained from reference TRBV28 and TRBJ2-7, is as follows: DVKVTQSSRYLVKRTGEKVFLECVQDMDHENMFWYRQDPGLGLRLIYFSYDVKMKEKGDIPEGYSVSREKKERFSLILESASTNQTSMYLCASSLLTGDSSYEQYFGPGTRLTVT.